This TCR beta chain was captured in a study of glioma-infiltrating T cells. Amplification of TCR alpha and beta CDR3 regions from RNA used iRepertoire nested multiplex PCR. Each CDR3 protein is one row after TCRdb ran MiXCR on the multiplex PCR reads. The table records under 130,000 distinct CDR3 sequences, approximately 28% of them present only once. This clonotype was counted only a few times. The germline CDR1 and CDR2 sequences are LGHNT and FRNRAP. The CDR3 covers 13 residues. V lost 8 bases and J 3 bases, leaving 13 bases between the germline ends. The V and J genes are TRBV12-5 and TRBJ1-1, with D perhaps TRBD1 (5 bases). This clonotype was obtained from a human donor with low-grade glioma or glioblastoma, undergoing nonglioma brain surgery, or in good health (not recorded which). The sample was glioma tissue, nonneoplastic brain tissue, or PBMCs (not recorded which). The CDR3 sequence is CASRPGDYTEAFF. CDR3 coding DNA: TGTGCTAGTAGACCGGGGGACTACACTGAAGCTTTCTTT. Supplemented by reference TRBV12-5 and TRBJ1-1, the full variable domain reads DARVTQTPRHKVTEMGQEVTMRCQPILGHNTVFWYRQTMMQGLELLAYFRNRAPLDDSGMPKDRFSAEMPDATLATLKIQPSEPRDSAVYFCASRPGDYTEAFFGQGTRLTVV.